This is a list of T cell receptor beta chains from one sample in a study of graft-versus-host responses after intestinal transplantation. Their specific antigens are unknown. Sequenced by immunoSEQ multiplex PCR; TCRdb stores in-frame clones only, minus some. The sample contains 130,000 to 150,000 clones, 80% to 95% of which appear only once. The sequencing used unstimulated CD4+ T cells sorted from spleen or lymph node cells, collected before intestinal transplant. The receptor source for this set is a human donor who received an intestinal transplant. Both conserved end residues are part of each CDR3. D genes are given only for firm matches. Not all rows give a size; the values are once, few, many and, for expanded clones, a class.

J gene	clone size	V gene	D gene	CDR3 DNA	CDR3 protein
TRBJ2-1	.	TRBV19	TRBD2	TGTGCCAGTTATAGCGGGAGTGGGAATGAGCAGTTCTTC	CASYSGSGNEQFF
TRBJ2-7	once	TRBV23-1	.	TGCGCCAGGAATTCCTACGAGCAGTACTTC	CARNSYEQYF
TRBJ2-7	.	TRBV27	TRBD2	TGTGCCAGCAGTTTAACCCTAGCGGGAAAAACCTACGAGCAGTACTTC	CASSLTLAGKTYEQYF
TRBJ2-7	.	TRBV28	TRBD1	TGTGCCAGCAGCCCACAGGGGACCTCCTACGAGCAGTACTTC	CASSPQGTSYEQYF
TRBJ2-3	.	TRBV10-3	TRBD2	TGTGCCACTAGCGGGAAAGGCACAGATACGCAGTATTTT	CATSGKGTDTQYF
TRBJ1-1	.	TRBV2	.	TGTGCCAGCAGTGGAGATCAGCAAATTGAAGCTTTCTTT	CASSGDQQIEAFF
TRBJ2-7	.	TRBV28	.	TGTGCCAGCAGCAAATATGGGGCTAGCTCTAGCCGAAGGCACTACGAGCAGTACTTC	CASSKYGASSSRRHYEQYF
TRBJ2-7	once	TRBV14	TRBD1	TGTGCCAGCAGCCAAGCCTGGGGGACAGGGGGCTACGAGCAGTACTTC	CASSQAWGTGGYEQYF
TRBJ2-1	.	TRBV6-6	TRBD1	TGTGCCAGCACCTTCGACAGGGTGGGGAATGAGCAGTTCTTC	CASTFDRVGNEQFF
TRBJ2-7	few	TRBV6-6	TRBD1	TGTGCCAGCAGTCGCCCGGGACAGGGGGGATCCTACGAGCAGTACTTC	CASSRPGQGGSYEQYF
TRBJ2-7	.	TRBV7-9	.	TGTGCCAGCAGTTGGTCCGGGGAAGAGCAGTACTTC	CASSWSGEEQYF
TRBJ2-2	.	TRBV7-7	.	TGTGCCAGCAGCTTTAGCCGAGGTCCCGGGAACACCGGGGAGCTGTTTTTT	CASSFSRGPGNTGELFF
TRBJ2-7	.	TRBV7-6	TRBD1	TGTGCCAGCAGCTTAGCAAGCGGACAGGGGGCTTCCTACGAGCAGTACTTC	CASSLASGQGASYEQYF
TRBJ2-7	.	TRBV27	.	TGTGCCAGCAGGTTATATAGGGGGGCCGAGCAGTACTTC	CASRLYRGAEQYF
TRBJ1-5	.	TRBV7-9	TRBD1	TGTGCCAGCAGCCGTCCCGGGACAGGGTACCATCAGCCCCAGCATTTT	CASSRPGTGYHQPQHF
TRBJ1-3	many	TRBV15	.	TGTGCCACCACTTCGGGCCTAGGGGGAAACACCATATATTTT	CATTSGLGGNTIYF
TRBJ2-2	.	TRBV5-1	.	TGCGCCAGCAGCTTGGCGGGTTTGAACACCGGGGAGCTGTTTTTT	CASSLAGLNTGELFF
TRBJ2-3	.	TRBV2	TRBD1	TGTGCCAGCAGCGCGGGACAGGGGGCCCCAGATACGCAGTATTTT	CASSAGQGAPDTQYF
TRBJ2-1	.	TRBV30	TRBD2	TGTGCCTGGAGTGTATCTTTTAGGACTAGCGGATTCAATGAGCAGTTCTTC	CAWSVSFRTSGFNEQFF
TRBJ1-4	.	TRBV6-1	TRBD1	TGTGCCAGCAGGGAGACAGGGAGCGAAAAACTGTTTTTT	CASRETGSEKLFF
TRBJ2-2	.	TRBV7-3	TRBD1	TGTGCCAGCAGCTCTAGGACAGGGCCCGGGGAGCTGTTTTTT	CASSSRTGPGELFF
TRBJ2-3	.	TRBV9	TRBD2	TGTGCCAGCAGTGTGGGGCTAGCGGGTCTCACAGATACGCAGTATTTT	CASSVGLAGLTDTQYF
TRBJ2-1	.	TRBV5-1	TRBD2	TGCGCCAGCAGCTTGAGGACTAGCGGAGCTAATGAGCAGTTCTTC	CASSLRTSGANEQFF
TRBJ2-2	.	TRBV4-3	TRBD2	TGCGCCAGCAGCCAAGATTTGGCGGGAGTTACCGGGGAGCTGTTTTTT	CASSQDLAGVTGELFF
TRBJ1-3	.	TRBV28	.	TGTGCCAGCCTTAGTATTGATGGAAACACCATATATTTT	CASLSIDGNTIYF
TRBJ2-7	once	TRBV6-5	.	TGTGCCACCCAGGCCAGGAGCTACGAGCAGTACTTC	CATQARSYEQYF
TRBJ2-5	.	TRBV2	.	TGTGCCAGCAGGAGCAGGGGGGAGGTCGGGACCCAGTACTTC	CASRSRGEVGTQYF
TRBJ2-5	once	TRBV9	.	TGTGCCAGCAGCGTAGAGGGGAGCCAAGAGACCCAGTACTTC	CASSVEGSQETQYF
TRBJ1-1	.	TRBV7-2	.	TGTGCCAGCAGCTTACAAACGAACACTGAAGCTTTCTTT	CASSLQTNTEAFF
TRBJ1-5	.	TRBV28	.	TGTGCCAGCATGCCCAGGGTGTATACGCCCCAGCATTTT	CASMPRVYTPQHF
TRBJ1-3	.	TRBV10-3	.	TGTGCCATCAGCCTTACTCCGGGGGTCTCTGGAAACACCATATATTTT	CAISLTPGVSGNTIYF
TRBJ2-7	once	TRBV28	.	TGTGCCAGCACCCCGGGCGGGTTCTACGAGCAGTACTTC	CASTPGGFYEQYF
TRBJ2-1	.	TRBV25-1	.	TGTGCCAGCAGGGGTCGGGGTCCATCCAACAATGAGCAGTTCTTC	CASRGRGPSNNEQFF
TRBJ2-5	.	TRBV19	.	TGTGCCAGTAGTAAACTCCTTGGGGAGACCCAGTACTTC	CASSKLLGETQYF
TRBJ2-6	.	TRBV28	TRBD1	TGTGCCAGCAGTCACATACAGGGGACTGGGGCCAACGTCCTGACTTTC	CASSHIQGTGANVLTF
TRBJ2-6	.	TRBV28	.	TGTGCCAGCAGTTCCGGGACACCACAAAAGGGCTCCGGGGCCAACGTCCTGACTTTC	CASSSGTPQKGSGANVLTF
TRBJ2-7	.	TRBV9	.	TGTGCCAGCAGCCCGAGAGGGACCATCCTAACCTACGAGCAGTACTTC	CASSPRGTILTYEQYF
TRBJ1-4	.	TRBV27	.	TGTGCCAGCAGTTTACCCCGTTCTGAAAAACTGTTTTTT	CASSLPRSEKLFF
TRBJ2-7	.	TRBV6-1	.	TGTGCCAGCAGCGAAGGACTAGGGGGCTACGAGCAGTACTTC	CASSEGLGGYEQYF
TRBJ1-3	few	TRBV5-6	.	TGTGCCAGCAGCTTGTCAGGGTTTAGAAACACCATATATTTT	CASSLSGFRNTIYF
TRBJ2-3	.	TRBV4-2	TRBD2	TGTGCCAGCAGCCTTGGGACTAGCGGGAGTGGGGCAGATACGCAGTATTTT	CASSLGTSGSGADTQYF
TRBJ1-5	.	TRBV19	TRBD1	TGTGCCGGGGGACAGGGGGCCGGGCAGCCCCAGCATTTT	CAGGQGAGQPQHF
TRBJ2-1	once	TRBV30	.	TGTGCCTGGAGTGTAGGGGGTGAGCAGTTCTTC	CAWSVGGEQFF
TRBJ2-2	.	TRBV28	.	TGTGCCAGCCTTAGGGAGGCCGGGGAGCTGTTTTTT	CASLREAGELFF
TRBJ2-7	.	TRBV18	TRBD2	TGTGCCAGCTCACCACTGGGACTAGCGGAGGGCTACGAGCAGTACTTC	CASSPLGLAEGYEQYF
TRBJ2-3	.	TRBV5-6	TRBD1	TGTGCCAGCAGCTTTGGGTTCCAGGGGGCAGATACGCAGTATTTT	CASSFGFQGADTQYF
TRBJ2-2	.	TRBV28	TRBD2	TGTGCCAGCAGTTTAACTAGCGTGGGCGGGGAGCTGTTTTTT	CASSLTSVGGELFF
TRBJ2-5	.	TRBV2	.	TGTGCCAGCAGTGATAGGGCAGCGGGTATTCAAGAGACCCAGTACTTC	CASSDRAAGIQETQYF
TRBJ2-7	.	TRBV12-5	.	TGTGCTAGTGGTTTGGGAGACGAGCAGTACTTC	CASGLGDEQYF
TRBJ2-2	.	TRBV19	TRBD2	TGTGCCAGTAGAATTAGCGGGACGAACACCGGGGAGCTGTTTTTT	CASRISGTNTGELFF
TRBJ2-1	.	TRBV7-3	TRBD2	TGTGCCAGCAGTCACCTTCCGGGACTAGCGGGATTCAATGAGCAGTTCTTC	CASSHLPGLAGFNEQFF
TRBJ2-3	.	TRBV10-3	.	TGTGCCATCAATAAGGGGCTTGTCACAGATACGCAGTATTTT	CAINKGLVTDTQYF
TRBJ2-1	.	TRBV6-1	TRBD2	TGTGCCAGCAGTGAAGGGGTAGCGGGACTCGACAATGAGCAGTTCTTC	CASSEGVAGLDNEQFF
TRBJ2-7	.	TRBV5-5	TRBD2	TGTGCCAGCAGCCCGAGAGCGGGAGTCACCTACGAGCAGTACTTC	CASSPRAGVTYEQYF
TRBJ1-2	.	TRBV28	TRBD1	TGTGCCAGCAGCCCCACAGGGGTAGATGGCTACACCTTC	CASSPTGVDGYTF